The clone carrying this TCR beta chain has a single count. CDR1 is LGHNA, CDR2 YNFKEQ, per germline. CDR3 length equals 13 residues. V dropped 0 bases and J dropped 14 bases, with 11 bases sitting between them. The data stem from a study of blood T cell repertoires in COVID-19. Study details: Samples representing acute and convalescent COVID-19 were sourced from the United States, Italy and Spain.

The method was immunoSEQ multiplex PCR; TCRdb's version includes in-frame clones alone and lacks a portion of them. In the table there are some 86,000 clones, 85% of which are singletons. Input material: peripheral blood. The chain uses TRBV4-2 and TRBJ1-6; D gene uncertain. This clonotype was obtained from a woman in her 70s with acute or convalescent COVID-19. Here the CDR3 DNA reads TGTGCCAGCAGCCAAGACAGCGGGATAACCCTCCACTTT. It is translated as CASSQDSGITLHF.